The 11 T cell receptor beta chains presented below share a single source sample, sequenced in a study of blood T cell repertoires in COVID-19 (dated by TCRdb to the early 2020s). To prepare the library, the immunoSEQ multiplex PCR assay was applied. The immuneACCESS repertoire file appears here via TCRdb, limited to in-frame rearrangements. These files lack a portion of the clones; in checked studies, under half of the deficit traces to unresolved V genes, and the cause of the others is not known. For this sample there are 120,000 or so clones; around 85% appear just once. The ten most abundant clones make up about a sixth of the sample. Input material: peripheral blood. These receptors all stem from a woman aged 45-59 years with acute or convalescent COVID-19.

This chain links TRBV25-1 with TRBJ1-5, with unresolved D. CDR3 size: 15 residues. The V gene lost 4 bases and the J gene lost 0 bases, with 10 bases spanning the gap. The V gene's germline CDR1 is MGHDK and CDR2 SYGVNS. The CDR3 loop is CASSAPRYSNQPQHF. CDR3 DNA: TGTGCCAGCAGTGCCCCACGGTATAGCAATCAGCCCCAGCATTTT.

V gene TRBV13 combines with J gene TRBJ1-3; D is undetermined. The V end was cut by 4 bases, the J end by 3 bases, with 16 bases between. This CDR3 comprises 16 residues. CDR1 PRHDT and CDR2 FYEKMQ come from the germline V gene (reference sequence). CDR3 region: CASSSPKEYGGNTIYF. Written as DNA, the CDR3 is TGTGCCAGCAGCTCCCCGAAGGAGTATGGTGGAAACACCATATATTTT. Full variable domain (remainder filled in from reference TRBV13 and TRBJ1-3): AAGVIQSPRHLIKEKRETATLKCYPIPRHDTVYWYQQGPGQDPQFLISFYEKMQSDKGSIPDRFSAQQFSDYHSELNMSSLELGDSALYFCASSSPKEYGGNTIYFGEGSWLTVV.

The chain couples TRBV4-1 to TRBJ2-1; 8 bases line up with TRBD1. Germline V gene lookup returns CDR1 MGHRA and CDR2 YSYEKL. There are 17 residues in the CDR3. The J segment lost 3 bases and the V segment lost 1 base, leaving 8 bases of the junction unmatched. CDR3 sequence reads: CASSQGGSGTGYNEQFF. The CDR3 coding sequence is TGCGCCAGCAGCCAAGGTGGTTCCGGGACAGGCTACAATGAGCAGTTCTTC.

CDR3 residues: CASSLGQGDVDTQYF. The CDR3 bases are TGCGCCAGCAGCTTGGGACAGGGGGACGTAGATACGCAGTATTTT. This chain uses TRBV5-1 with TRBJ2-3; 9 bases line up with TRBD1. This CDR3 has 15 residues. Germline CDR1 is SGHRS and CDR2 is YFSETQ. Trimming removed 0 bases from V and 5 bases from J; junction bases left unmatched: 4.

V is TRBV27 and J is TRBJ2-3, with 13 positions matching TRBD2. There are 18 residues in the CDR3. Trimming at V came to 3 bases and at J to 1 base, leaving 7 bases not matched to a gene. Germline CDR1 and CDR2: MNHEY and SMNVEV (reference sequence). The CDR3 region is CASSLALAGGSGTDTQYF. The CDR3 DNA follows: TGTGCCAGCAGTTTGGCACTAGCGGGGGGGTCAGGCACAGATACGCAGTATTTT.

The rearrangement links TRBV19 to TRBJ1-2; possible D gene TRBD1, 6 bases. This CDR3 contains 14 residues. V dropped 3 bases and J dropped 7 bases, with 15 bases sitting between them. Germline lookup yields CDR1 LNHDA and CDR2 SQIVND (reference sequence). The CDR3 sequence: CASSILAGVAGYTF. CDR3 nucleotide sequence: TGTGCCAGTAGTATTCTGGCAGGGGTTGCTGGCTACACCTTC.

V and J are TRBV19 and TRBJ2-3, with D maybe TRBD2 (6 bases). V lost 3 bases, J lost 0 bases, and 10 bases lay in between. Germline V gene data show CDR1 as LNHDA and CDR2 as SQIVND (reference sequence). This CDR3 spans 15 amino acids. CDR3 coding DNA: TGTGCCAGTAGTATCGGGACTCTTAGCACAGATACGCAGTATTTT. Translated, it gives CASSIGTLSTDTQYF.

Comment on this clone: Other DNA sequences from this sample encode an identical CDR3 as well. The chain has TRBV2 and TRBJ1-4; a weak D match, TRBD1 (5 bases). The germline V gene has CDR1 SNHLY and CDR2 FYNNEI. Trimming removed 3 bases at V and 8 bases at J, with 10 bases between. The length of the CDR3 is 13 residues. The CDR3 loop is CASSDGGLEKLFF. CDR3 in DNA: TGTGCCAGCAGTGACGGGGGGTTAGAAAAACTGTTTTTT.

This chain uses TRBV25-1 with TRBJ1-3, with 7 bases aligning to TRBD1. V lost 5 bases and J lost 0; bases outside the gene matches: 7. The CDR3 totals 16 residues. Looked up from germline, CDR1 is MGHDK and CDR2 is SYGVNS. CDR3 nucleotide sequence: TGTGCCAGCAGTTGGACAGGCACAAGCTCTGGAAACACCATATATTTT. Translating gives CASSWTGTSSGNTIYF. The variable domain in full, with the rest retrieved from reference TRBV25-1 and TRBJ1-3, is EADIYQTPRYLVIGTGKKITLECSQTMGHDKMYWYQQDPGMELHLIHYSYGVNSTEKGDLSSESTVSRIRTEHFPLTLESARPSHTSQYLCASSWTGTSSGNTIYFGEGSWLTVV.

The J gene is TRBJ2-7, the V gene TRBV21-1; the table's D call, TRBD2, was not checked against the DNA. TRBV21-1 is designated a pseudogene. This CDR3 contains 15 residues. The CDR3 sequence is CASSKGGTNSYEQYF. Here the CDR3 DNA reads TGTGCCAGCAGCAAAGGGGGGACTAACTCCTACGAGCAGTACTTC.

The V gene is TRBV6-1, the J gene TRBJ1-4, with D maybe TRBD1 (6 bases). Germline V gene data show CDR1 as MNHNS and CDR2 as SASEGT. The CDR3 runs 16 residues. V was cut by 3 bases and J by 4 bases, with 15 bases left in between. The CDR3 DNA is TGTGCCAGCAGTGACTACCAGACAGGTTATAATGAAAAACTGTTTTTT. As protein: CASSDYQTGYNEKLFF.